The 11 T cell receptor beta chains given below trace back to one sample, sequenced in a study of Graves' ophthalmopathy and Graves' hyperthyroidism. The sequenced template was RNA, covering the TCR beta CDR3 region. RT-PCR was first run with HTBI primers, then multiplex PCR in a second round. TCRdb redid the calling of the multiplex PCR reads with MiXCR, one entry per CDR3 protein. The sample contains about 1.1 million distinct CDR3 sequences, 35% to 40% of which appear only once. Material: peripheral blood or thyroid tissue (not recorded which). Source of these receptors: an adult man with Graves' hyperthyroidism.

This clonotype was picked up a small number of times. The CDR3 DNA follows: TGTGCCAGCACCATGCGGGGGAGGGAGGAAAAACTGTTTTTT. It translates to CASTMRGREEKLFF. The chain employs TRBV6-5 and TRBJ1-4; possibly TRBD1 for D (5 bases). With 7 bases removed from V and 8 bases from J, the gap between germline ends came to 17 bases. Germline assignment: CDR1 MNHEY and CDR2 SVGAGI. CDR3 length: 14 amino acids.

In its sample, this clonotype was seen many times. The chain uses TRBV5-1 and TRBJ1-6; a weak D match, TRBD1 (5 bases). V was trimmed by 5 bases and J by 7 bases, leaving 13 bases between them. The CDR3 runs 14 residues. Per germline, CDR1 SGHRS and CDR2 YFSETQ. As DNA, the CDR3 is TGCGCCAGCAGGTCAGGGAAGCGGAATTCACCCCTCCACTTT. Residues: CASRSGKRNSPLHF.

This clonotype was recorded at least ten times. The V call is TRBV24-1, the J call TRBJ2-5; 10 bases are shared with TRBD1. This CDR3 has 14 amino acids. Germline V gene data show CDR1 as KGHDR and CDR2 as SFDVKD. The V gene end was trimmed by 5 bases and the J gene end by 4 bases; junction bases not matched to a gene: 3. The CDR3 region has the DNA TGTGCCACCAGTGCTGGACAGGGGGTAGAGACCCAGTACTTC. Its protein is CATSAGQGVETQYF.

The table lists this clonotype with a few counts. The chain employs TRBV9 and TRBJ2-7; a weak D match, TRBD2 (6 bases). This CDR3 has 16 amino acids. The V end was cut by 5 bases, the J end by 1 base, with 19 bases between. CDR1 SGDLS and CDR2 YYNGEE come from the germline V gene. The CDR3 loop reads CASSRTTSYRSYEQYF. The CDR3 DNA reads as TGTGCCAGCAGTAGAACGACTAGTTACAGATCCTACGAGCAGTACTTC.

This clonotype was found many times. The chain recombines TRBV7-2 with TRBJ1-5, with TRBD1 matching over 9 bases. The germline CDR1 and CDR2 sequences are SGHTA and FQGNSA. The length of the CDR3 is 15 residues. Trimming took 5 bases from V and 5 from J; bases not matched to a gene: 7. CDR3 coding DNA: TGTGCCAGCAGCCTGGGACAGGGCTTAGATCAGCCCCAGCATTTT. It encodes CASSLGQGLDQPQHF.

In its sample, this clonotype was seen a few times. The V call is TRBV2, the J call TRBJ1-6, with TRBD1 identical over 9 bases. Looked up from germline, CDR1 is SNHLY and CDR2 is FYNNEI. The CDR3 spans 18 residues. After removal of 6 bases from V and 10 bases from J, the junction contained 19 bases not matched to a gene. CDR3 residues: CASRRGSGTGFFQSPLHF. As DNA, the CDR3 is TGTGCCAGCAGGAGAGGGTCCGGGACAGGGTTTTTCCAGTCACCCCTCCACTTT.

CDR3 bases: TGTGCCAGCACAGACGTGGGGGGGGTGCAGTACTTC. This translates into CASTDVGGVQYF. The chain joins TRBV7-2 to TRBJ2-7; 7 bases match TRBD2. CDR1 and CDR2 (germline): SGHTA, FQGNSA. The CDR3 has 12 residues. Germline trimming cut 7 bases from V and 9 bases from J; bases unmatched to any gene: 9.

The chain combines TRBV25-1 with TRBJ1-1; the D gene is possibly TRBD1 (5 bases). Trimming stripped 7 bases from V and 3 bases from J, with 12 bases between. This CDR3 region has 13 residues. Germline V gives CDR1 MGHDK, CDR2 SYGVNS. The CDR3 bases are TGTGCCAGCACAGGGAGAGTGTACACTGAAGCTTTCTTT. Translating gives CASTGRVYTEAFF.

This clonotype has a count of ten or more. V usage is TRBV7-9 and J usage is TRBJ1-5; D remains ambiguous. CDR1 and CDR2 (germline): SEHNR, FQNEAQ (reference sequence). Trimming took off 2 bases at V and 10 bases at J, with 15 bases between the two ends. This CDR3 contains 14 residues. CDR3 in amino acids: CASSLSQNLSPQHF. The CDR3, as DNA: TGTGCCAGCAGCTTATCCCAGAACCTATCACCCCAGCATTTT.

This clonotype has ten or more counts. The J gene is TRBJ2-7, the V gene TRBV2; D call uncertain. The CDR3 spans 14 residues. The germline V gene has CDR1 SNHLY and CDR2 FYNNEI. Trimming pared 6 bases from V and 1 base from J, leaving 13 bases between. Here the CDR3 reads CASRRNILSYEQYF. CDR3 nucleotide sequence: TGTGCCAGCAGGAGAAACATACTATCCTACGAGCAGTACTTC.

This clonotype was counted many times. The chain carries TRBV7-2 and TRBJ2-2; possible D gene TRBD1, 5 bases. Per the germline V gene, CDR1 is SGHTA and CDR2 is FQGNSA. V lost 4 bases and J 1 base, leaving 7 bases between the germline ends. The CDR3 extends over 14 amino acids. Here the CDR3 reads CASSSRENTGELFF. The CDR3 DNA is TGTGCCAGCAGCTCCAGGGAGAACACCGGGGAGCTGTTTTTT.